This T cell receptor beta chain was profiled in a study of T cells in Graves' hyperthyroidism and ophthalmopathy. Germline V CDR1 and CDR2: MNHNS, SASEGT. There are 14 residues in the CDR3. Trimming removed 5 bases at V and 6 bases at J, with 16 bases between. PBMCs came from 10 ml fresh peripheral blood. The investigators amplified TCR beta CDR3 regions from RNA transcripts. RT-PCR in the first round (using the HTBI primer set) targeted the TCR CDR3. TCRdb reprocessed the multiplex PCR reads with MiXCR, giving one entry per CDR3 protein. The sample records hundreds of thousands of distinct CDR3 sequences, 14% being singletons. This clonotype was seen at least ten times.

This sequence originates from a woman between 50 and 59 years old with Graves' ophthalmopathy. This chain connects TRBV6-1 to TRBJ1-1; D might be TRBD1 (5 bases). The specimen was blood. CDR3 sequence: CASSFQGPDSEAFF. The DNA for the CDR3 is TGTGCCAGCAGTTTTCAGGGACCCGACTCTGAAGCTTTCTTT.